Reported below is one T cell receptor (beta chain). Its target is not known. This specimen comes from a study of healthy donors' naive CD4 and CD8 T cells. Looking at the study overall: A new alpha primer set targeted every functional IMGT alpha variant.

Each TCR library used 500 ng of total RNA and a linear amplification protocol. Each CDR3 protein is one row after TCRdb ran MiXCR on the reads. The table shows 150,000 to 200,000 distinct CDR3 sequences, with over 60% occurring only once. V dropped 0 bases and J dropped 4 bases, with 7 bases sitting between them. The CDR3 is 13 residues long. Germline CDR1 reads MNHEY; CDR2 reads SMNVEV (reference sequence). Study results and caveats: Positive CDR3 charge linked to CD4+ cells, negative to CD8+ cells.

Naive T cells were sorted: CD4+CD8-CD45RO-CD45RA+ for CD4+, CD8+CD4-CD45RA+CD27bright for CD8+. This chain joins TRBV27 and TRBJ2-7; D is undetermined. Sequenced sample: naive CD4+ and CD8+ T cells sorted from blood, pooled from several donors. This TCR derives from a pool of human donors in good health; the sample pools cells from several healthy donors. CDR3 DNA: TGTGCCAGCAGTTTATCGTGGCCTTACGAGCAGTACTTC. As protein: CASSLSWPYEQYF.